The rows below give T cell receptor beta chains drawn from one sample of a study of blood T cell repertoires in COVID-19. Libraries were prepared by immunoSEQ multiplex PCR; TCRdb keeps only in-frame clonotypes and omits some of them. In the table there are about 420,000 clones, 70% to 90% of which are singletons. The specimen was peripheral blood. The source is a man between 18 and 29 years old with COVID-19, enrolled during active disease. Both conserved end residues are part of each CDR3. Fields, in order: clone size, J gene, V gene, D gene, CDR3 protein, CDR3 DNA. D genes are given only for firm matches. Size tells how often a clone was seen (once, few, many) or the class of an expanded clone, and some rows leave it out.

abundance: -; j_gene: TRBJ1-2; v_gene: TRBV6-5; d_gene: -; CDR3aa: CASSTPSRGGGYTF; CDR3nt: TGTGCCAGCAGCACCCCCTCGCGGGGGGGTGGCTACACCTTC
abundance: -; j_gene: TRBJ2-5; v_gene: TRBV11-3; d_gene: -; CDR3aa: CASSLVGRGWGRETQYF; CDR3nt: TGTGCCAGCAGCTTAGTAGGACGGGGGTGGGGCAGAGAGACCCAGTACTTC
abundance: once; j_gene: TRBJ2-1; v_gene: TRBV6-1; d_gene: TRBD2; CDR3aa: CASSGTRAVSYNEQFF; CDR3nt: TGTGCCAGCAGTGGGACTAGGGCCGTTTCCTACAATGAGCAGTTCTTC
abundance: -; j_gene: TRBJ2-5; v_gene: TRBV27; d_gene: TRBD1; CDR3aa: CASSFLRGRETQYF; CDR3nt: TGTGCCAGCAGTTTCCTCAGGGGGCGGGAGACCCAGTACTTC
abundance: -; j_gene: TRBJ1-2; v_gene: TRBV19; d_gene: -; CDR3aa: CASSSAGWGNYGYTF; CDR3nt: TGTGCCAGTAGTTCCGCAGGGTGGGGTAACTATGGCTACACCTTC
abundance: -; j_gene: TRBJ1-5; v_gene: TRBV7-2; d_gene: -; CDR3aa: CASSPSRSSQPQHF; CDR3nt: TGTGCCAGCAGTCCAAGCAGGTCGAGTCAGCCCCAGCATTTT
abundance: -; j_gene: TRBJ2-7; v_gene: TRBV2; d_gene: TRBD1; CDR3aa: CASRIGQVGSYEQYF; CDR3nt: TGTGCCAGCAGGATTGGACAGGTCGGATCCTACGAGCAGTACTTC
abundance: -; j_gene: TRBJ2-5; v_gene: TRBV13; d_gene: -; CDR3aa: CASSLDRAKKTQYF; CDR3nt: TGTGCCAGCAGCTTAGACAGGGCTAAAAAGACCCAGTACTTC
abundance: -; j_gene: TRBJ1-6; v_gene: TRBV25-1; d_gene: TRBD1; CDR3aa: CASSGQGEHSPLHF; CDR3nt: TGTGCCAGCAGTGGACAGGGGGAACATTCACCCCTCCACTTT
abundance: -; j_gene: TRBJ2-6; v_gene: TRBV6-1; d_gene: TRBD1; CDR3aa: CASSDTGVTLSGANVLTF; CDR3nt: TGTGCCAGCAGTGACACAGGGGTAACCCTCTCTGGGGCCAACGTCCTGACTTTC
abundance: -; j_gene: TRBJ2-7; v_gene: TRBV6-1; d_gene: -; CDR3aa: CASSEQVASVYEQYF; CDR3nt: TGTGCCAGCAGTGAACAAGTTGCGTCTGTTTACGAGCAGTACTTC
abundance: -; j_gene: TRBJ2-5; v_gene: TRBV24-1; d_gene: -; CDR3aa: CATSDFGRGRKETQYF; CDR3nt: TGTGCCACCAGTGATTTCGGGCGGGGGCGGAAAGAGACCCAGTACTTC
abundance: few; j_gene: TRBJ2-4; v_gene: TRBV1; d_gene: -; CDR3aa: CTSSFSRGGPKKNIQYF; CDR3nt: TGCACCAGCAGCTTCTCACGGGGAGGACCGAAGAAAAACATTCAGTACTTC
abundance: -; j_gene: TRBJ2-1; v_gene: TRBV7-7; d_gene: TRBD2; CDR3aa: CASSLGVGASGKGEQFF; CDR3nt: TGTGCTAGCAGCTTAGGCGTCGGAGCTAGCGGGAAAGGTGAGCAGTTCTTC
abundance: -; j_gene: TRBJ2-7; v_gene: TRBV7-2; d_gene: -; CDR3aa: CASSLATTYEQYF; CDR3nt: TGTGCCAGCAGCTTAGCAACTACCTACGAGCAGTACTTC
abundance: -; j_gene: TRBJ2-3; v_gene: TRBV6-6; d_gene: TRBD1; CDR3aa: CASRNPQGGADTQYF; CDR3nt: TGTGCCAGCAGAAACCCACAGGGGGGCGCAGATACGCAGTATTTT
abundance: -; j_gene: TRBJ1-2; v_gene: TRBV30; d_gene: -; CDR3aa: CAWSDSVPYTF; CDR3nt: TGTGCCTGGAGTGATAGTGTACCCTACACCTTC
abundance: -; j_gene: TRBJ2-7; v_gene: TRBV18; d_gene: -; CDR3aa: CASSPKAGNEQYF; CDR3nt: TGTGCCAGCTCACCAAAGGCGGGGAACGAGCAGTACTTC
abundance: -; j_gene: TRBJ2-5; v_gene: TRBV6-1; d_gene: -; CDR3aa: CASSLGGAQETQYF; CDR3nt: TGTGCCAGCAGTCTAGGGGGGGCCCAAGAGACCCAGTACTTC